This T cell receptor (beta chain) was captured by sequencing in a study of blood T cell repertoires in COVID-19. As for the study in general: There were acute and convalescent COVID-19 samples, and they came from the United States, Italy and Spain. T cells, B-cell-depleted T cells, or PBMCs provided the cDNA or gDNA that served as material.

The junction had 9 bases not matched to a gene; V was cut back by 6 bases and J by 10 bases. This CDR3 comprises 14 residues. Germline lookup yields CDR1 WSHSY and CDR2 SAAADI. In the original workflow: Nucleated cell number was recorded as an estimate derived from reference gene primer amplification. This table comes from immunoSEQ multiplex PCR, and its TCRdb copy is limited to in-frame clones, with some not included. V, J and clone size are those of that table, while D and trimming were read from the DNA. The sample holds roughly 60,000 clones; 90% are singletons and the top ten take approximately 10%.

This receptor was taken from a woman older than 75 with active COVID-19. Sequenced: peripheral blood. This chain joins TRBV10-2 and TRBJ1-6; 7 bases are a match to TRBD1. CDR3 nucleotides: TGCGCCAGCAGACAACAGGGGACGGGGTCACCCCTCCACTTT. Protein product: CASRQQGTGSPLHF.